Listed below are T cell receptor beta chains from one sample, sequenced in a study of blood T cells in healthy people across ages. TCRdb called the 5' RACE reads again in MiXCR, with one record for every CDR3 protein. The sample lists approximately 810,000 distinct CDR3 sequences, 29% occurring once. Sequenced sample: blood. The receptors stem from a woman over 75 in good health. Both conserved end residues are part of each CDR3. D genes are given only for firm matches. Expanded clones get a size class; other rows say once, few or many, or leave the size out.

v_call	j_call	clone_size	d_call	cdr3_aa	cdr3_nt
TRBV3-1	TRBJ1-2	.	TRBD1	CASSPYVTGGDYGYTF	TGTGCCAGCAGCCCCTATGTGACAGGGGGCGACTATGGCTACACCTTC
TRBV4-3	TRBJ2-5	.	.	CVSSQGGIKETQYF	TGCGTCAGCAGCCAAGGCGGTATTAAAGAGACCCAGTACTTC
TRBV5-5	TRBJ2-2	.	TRBD2	CASSPGLASWLGELFF	TGTGCCAGCAGCCCGGGACTAGCAAGCTGGTTGGGGGAGCTGTTTTTT
TRBV29-1	TRBJ2-7	many	.	CSVLDITYEQYF	TGCAGCGTTCTTGACATTACCTACGAGCAGTACTTC
TRBV6-1	TRBJ2-7	.	TRBD2	CASSVSGAGTNEQYF	TGTGCCAGCAGTGTTAGCGGGGCAGGGACCAATGAGCAGTACTTC
TRBV11-2	TRBJ2-1	once	.	CASSHSGILNEQFF	TGTGCCAGCAGCCATTCCGGGATCCTCAATGAGCAGTTCTTC
TRBV2	TRBJ2-1	many	.	CASSETGNRWSQFF	TGTGCCAGCAGCGAGACGGGCAACCGATGGAGTCAGTTCTTC
TRBV30	TRBJ2-7	.	.	CAFSGHQSYEQYF	TGTGCCTTTTCGGGACACCAGTCCTACGAGCAGTACTTC
TRBV29-1	TRBJ2-3	many	.	CSVVVGTSSTDTQYF	TGCAGCGTTGTTGTCGGGACTTCTAGCACAGATACGCAGTATTTT
TRBV7-9	TRBJ1-2	many	.	CASSFLTPVYGYTF	TGTGCCAGCAGCTTTTTAACTCCGGTCTATGGCTACACCTTC
TRBV7-8	TRBJ2-1	few	TRBD1	CAGRETGGSAYNEQFF	TGTGCCGGCAGAGAAACAGGGGGCTCGGCCTACAATGAGCAGTTCTTC
TRBV12-3/TRBV12-4	TRBJ1-1	many	.	CASSLTENTEAFF	TGTGCCAGCAGTCTGACAGAGAACACTGAAGCTTTCTTT
TRBV4-3	TRBJ2-5	many	.	CASSQDRLVGETQYF	TGCGCCAGCAGCCAAGATCGGCTAGTTGGGGAGACCCAGTACTTC
TRBV20-1	TRBJ1-1	.	.	CGTTVNTEAFF	TGCGGGACGACAGTTAACACTGAAGCTTTCTTT
TRBV4-3	TRBJ2-7	many	.	CASSKTTGLGNEQYF	TGCGCCAGCAGCAAAACGACAGGTCTGGGGAACGAGCAGTACTTC
TRBV4-3	TRBJ2-1	many	TRBD2	CASSQKGLLSGVTYNEQFF	TGCGCCAGCAGCCAAAAGGGGTTACTTAGCGGGGTGACATACAATGAGCAGTTCTTC
TRBV9	TRBJ2-1	few	.	CASSVASVTYNEQFF	TGTGCCAGCAGCGTAGCGTCCGTGACGTACAATGAGCAGTTCTTC
TRBV27	TRBJ2-7	many	TRBD1	CASTSTGGNEQYF	TGTGCCAGCACATCCACAGGGGGGAACGAGCAGTACTTC
TRBV10-3	TRBJ2-4	.	.	CAISASGGHQYF	TGTGCCATCAGTGCCTCCGGGGGTCACCAGTACTTC
TRBV3-1	TRBJ1-5	few	.	CASSPGGDNQPQHF	TGTGCCAGCAGCCCCGGAGGGGACAATCAACCCCAGCATTTT
TRBV5-5	TRBJ1-2	many	.	CASRPYGSEGYTF	TGTGCCAGCCGACCGTACGGTTCGGAGGGCTACACCTTC
TRBV12-3/TRBV12-4	TRBJ2-3	.	.	CASRRGADTEYF	TGTGCCAGCAGAAGGGGCGCAGATACGGAGTATTTT
TRBV5-1	TRBJ1-2	.	.	CASSLAPDSIYGYTF	TGCGCCAGCAGCTTGGCTCCTGACAGCATCTATGGCTACACCTTC
TRBV27	TRBJ2-1	many	TRBD2	CASSFWTSGANNEQFF	TGTGCCAGCAGTTTCTGGACTAGCGGGGCCAACAATGAGCAGTTCTTC
TRBV7-2	TRBJ1-1	.	.	CASRLSMNTEAFF	TGTGCCAGCAGGCTATCTATGAACACTGAAGCTTTCTTT
TRBV29-1	TRBJ2-7	.	.	CSVLASDQYF	TGCAGCGTTCTGGCCTCAGATCAGTACTTC
TRBV7-2	TRBJ2-7	many	TRBD2	CASSLTSGGANEQYF	TGTGCCAGCAGCCTGACTAGCGGGGGGGCGAACGAGCAGTACTTC
TRBV6-2/TRBV6-3	TRBJ2-1	many	.	CASSPGREQFF	TGTGCCAGCAGCCCCGGACGTGAGCAGTTCTTC
TRBV11-2	TRBJ2-2	few	TRBD1	CASSLGRGKVTGELFF	TGTGCCAGCAGCTTAGGCAGGGGGAAGGTCACCGGGGAGCTGTTTTTT
TRBV28	TRBJ2-3	many	.	CASSVTGPDTQYF	TGTGCCAGCAGTGTGACTGGTCCAGATACGCAGTATTTT
TRBV12-3/TRBV12-4	TRBJ2-3	.	.	CASSPRTVSADTQYF	TGTGCCAGCAGTCCCCGGACAGTGAGCGCAGATACGCAGTATTTT
TRBV20-1	TRBJ2-5	.	.	CSARDLGRETQYF	TGCAGTGCTAGAGATCTAGGGCGGGAGACCCAGTACTTC
TRBV4-2	TRBJ2-3	many	TRBD2	CASSQDWTSSTDTQYF	TGTGCCAGCAGCCAAGATTGGACTAGCAGCACAGATACGCAGTATTTT
TRBV4-1	TRBJ2-7	few	.	CASSQDGGPYEQYF	TGCGCCAGCAGCCAAGATGGTGGCCCCTACGAGCAGTACTTC
TRBV5-1	TRBJ2-3	.	TRBD2	CASSSYGTSGADTQYF	TGCGCCAGCAGCTCGTACGGGACTAGCGGCGCAGATACGCAGTATTTT
TRBV6-6	TRBJ2-3	many	TRBD1	CASSPGQGYGGDDTQYF	TGTGCCAGCAGTCCGGGACAGGGGTACGGTGGGGATGATACGCAGTATTTT
TRBV6-2/TRBV6-3	TRBJ2-7	.	.	CASSSIGGANNEQYF	TGTGCCAGCAGCTCAATTGGGGGGGCAAACAATGAGCAGTACTTC
TRBV12-3/TRBV12-4	TRBJ2-3	many	.	CASSPSHSSTDTQYF	TGTGCCAGCAGTCCGTCCCACAGCAGCACAGATACGCAGTATTTT
TRBV7-2	TRBJ2-3	many	TRBD1	CASSLDRTSTDTQYF	TGTGCCAGCAGCTTGGACAGGACTAGCACAGATACGCAGTATTTT
TRBV20-1	TRBJ2-7	.	.	CSASAASAYEQYF	TGCAGTGCTAGTGCAGCTTCGGCCTACGAGCAGTACTTC
TRBV19	TRBJ2-1	.	TRBD2	CASSRGLAGNEQFF	TGTGCCAGTAGTAGGGGGCTAGCGGGCAATGAGCAGTTCTTC
TRBV6-1	TRBJ2-7	many	.	CASSEALAASYEQYF	TGTGCCAGCAGTGAAGCTCTAGCCGCATCCTACGAGCAGTACTTC
TRBV6-2/TRBV6-3	TRBJ2-1	many	TRBD2	CASSLGLAGWLYNEQFF	TGTGCCAGCAGTTTGGGACTAGCGGGATGGCTTTACAATGAGCAGTTCTTC
TRBV7-2	TRBJ1-6	.	TRBD1	CASSPWTGSNSPPHF	TGTGCCAGCAGCCCTTGGACAGGGTCGAATTCACCCCCCCACTTT
TRBV11-2	TRBJ1-2	few	TRBD1	CASSLDFRGHYGYTF	TGTGCCAGCAGCTTAGACTTCAGGGGGCACTATGGCTACACCTTC
TRBV9	TRBJ2-3	many	TRBD2	CASRGLSTDTQYF	TGTGCCAGCAGGGGACTAAGCACAGATACGCAGTATTTT